The present T cell receptor beta chain was sequenced within a study of CXCR3-negative and CXCR3-positive naive CD8 T cells. Study-level points and caveats: Naive cells, whether CXCR3-negative or CXCR3-positive, had similar TRBV-TRBJ usage, while memory cells differed. Both of the naive subsets showed about the same high diversity, but memory CD8+ cells had much less.

The CDR3 spans 19 residues. Looked up from germline, CDR1 is SGDLS and CDR2 is YYNGEE. The TRB cDNA libraries were prepared by 5' RACE with UMI labels. Each CDR3 protein gets one entry in TCRdb, which reprocessed the 5' RACE reads and gives no DNA. The specimen's table records 45,000 or so distinct CDR3 sequences. In the case of this clonotype: What it binds is not known.

This clonotype originated in a human donor in good health. Some clones in this sample may be carry-over from other donors' samples. Input material: naive CXCR3- CD8+ T cells from blood. The subset: CD45RO-CCR7+CD27+CD95- naive CD8+ T cells lacking CXCR3 (TNR3-). The chain is built from TRBV9 and TRBJ1-3; TCRdb picks TRBD1, but there is no DNA to check that call. CDR3 in amino acids: CASSGRDPIPQSSGNTIYF.